This T cell receptor beta chain was documented in a study of OX40 agonist ivuxolimab in advanced cancers. Study summary: Three partial responders included one hepatocellular carcinoma patient and two cutaneous melanoma patients.

TCRdb's copy holds only in-frame clones and misses some; the assay was immunoSEQ multiplex PCR. The profile shows 55,000 to 80,000 clones, less than 90% of them singletons. The investigators sampled blood at baseline, at cycle 4 day 1, and at cycle 7 day 1. Trimming cost V 4 bases and J 10 bases; bases outside gene matches: 5. Germline V gene data show CDR1 as SGHNT and CDR2 as YYREEE (reference sequence). The CDR3 length is 14 residues. The rearrangement links TRBV5-4 to TRBJ2-1, with 13 bases matching TRBD2. This clonotype was sampled from an adult with an advanced solid tumor such as melanoma, head and neck, liver or kidney cancer. Sequenced material: CD4+ or CD8+ T cells sorted from blood, taken in a trial of the OX40 agonist ivuxolimab. The CDR3 loop is CASSGLAGAGEQFF. CDR3 bases: TGTGCCAGCAGCGGACTAGCGGGAGCGGGGGAGCAGTTCTTC.